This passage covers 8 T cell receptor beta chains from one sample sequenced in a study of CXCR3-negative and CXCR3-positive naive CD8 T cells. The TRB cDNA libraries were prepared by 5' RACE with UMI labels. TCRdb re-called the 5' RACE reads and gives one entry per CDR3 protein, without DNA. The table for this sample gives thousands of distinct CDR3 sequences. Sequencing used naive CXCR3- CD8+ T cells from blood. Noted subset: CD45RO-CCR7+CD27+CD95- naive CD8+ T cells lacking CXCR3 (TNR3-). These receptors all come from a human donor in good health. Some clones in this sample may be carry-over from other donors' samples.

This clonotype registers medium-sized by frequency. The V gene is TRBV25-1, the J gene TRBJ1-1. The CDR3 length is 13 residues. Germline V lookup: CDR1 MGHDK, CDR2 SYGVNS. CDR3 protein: CASSEYSVVGAFF.

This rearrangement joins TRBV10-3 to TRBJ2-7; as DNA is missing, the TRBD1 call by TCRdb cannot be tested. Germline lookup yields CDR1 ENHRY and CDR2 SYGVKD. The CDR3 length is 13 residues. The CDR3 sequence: CAISRDGFYEQYF.

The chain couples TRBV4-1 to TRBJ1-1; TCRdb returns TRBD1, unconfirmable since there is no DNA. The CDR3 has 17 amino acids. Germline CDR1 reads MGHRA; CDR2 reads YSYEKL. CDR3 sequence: CASSQPLGGHMNTKAFF.

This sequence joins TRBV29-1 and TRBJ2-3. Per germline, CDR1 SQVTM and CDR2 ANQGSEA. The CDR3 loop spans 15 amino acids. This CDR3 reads CSVEDQQKLTDTQYF.

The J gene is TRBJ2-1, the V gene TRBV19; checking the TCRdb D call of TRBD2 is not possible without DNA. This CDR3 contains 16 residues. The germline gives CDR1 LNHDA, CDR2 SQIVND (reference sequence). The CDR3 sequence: CASSIALAGTYNEQFF.

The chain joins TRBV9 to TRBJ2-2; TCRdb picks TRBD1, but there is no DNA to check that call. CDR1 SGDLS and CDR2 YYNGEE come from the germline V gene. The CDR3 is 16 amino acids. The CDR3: CASSVHPGENTGELFF.

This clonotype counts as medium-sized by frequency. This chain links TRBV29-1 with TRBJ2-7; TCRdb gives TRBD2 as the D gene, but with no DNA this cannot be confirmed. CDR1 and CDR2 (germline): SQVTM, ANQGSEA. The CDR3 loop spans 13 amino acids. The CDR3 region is CSVFFGGNDEQYF.

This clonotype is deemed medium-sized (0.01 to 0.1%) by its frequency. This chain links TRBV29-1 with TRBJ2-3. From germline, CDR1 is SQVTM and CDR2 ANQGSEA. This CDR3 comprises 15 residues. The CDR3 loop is CSVEGTLLSTDTQYF.